These T cell receptor beta chains were read from a single sample in a study of CD8+CD57+ T cells in acquired aplastic anemia. TCRdb analysed the reads with MiXCR anew, one entry per CDR3 protein. Among roughly 280,000 distinct CDR3 sequences listed, around three fifths were seen once. The specimen sequenced was sorted CD4+, CD8+, or CD8+CD57+ T cells (not recorded which) from PBMCs. These receptors all stem from a human donor with aplastic anemia. CDR3s include the opening cysteine and the closing phenylalanine or tryptophan. The order of the fields is D gene, clone size, V gene, CDR3 length, J gene, CDR3 DNA, CDR3 protein. A D gene is named only where the DNA matches it firmly. Size values are once, few and many counts, or a class for expanded clones, and some rows have none.

D gene: TRBD2; clone size: NA; V gene: TRBV10-3; CDR3 length: 16; J gene: TRBJ2-1; CDR3 DNA: TGCGCCATCAGTCCCACGCCTAGCGGGGGGCAGGGTGAGCAGTTCTTC; CDR3 protein: CAISPTPSGGQGEQFF
D gene: NA; clone size: NA; V gene: TRBV29-1; CDR3 length: 11; J gene: TRBJ2-2; CDR3 DNA: TGCAGCGTTGCCCGTACCGGGGAGCTGTTTTTT; CDR3 protein: CSVARTGELFF
D gene: TRBD2; clone size: few; V gene: TRBV4-1; CDR3 length: 16; J gene: TRBJ2-2; CDR3 DNA: TGCGCCAGCAGCCACTTAGCGGGTTCGAACACCGGGGAGCTGTTTTTT; CDR3 protein: CASSHLAGSNTGELFF
D gene: NA; clone size: NA; V gene: TRBV19; CDR3 length: 13; J gene: TRBJ1-2; CDR3 DNA: TGTGCCAGTAGTATACGCCGGGACTATGGCTACGCCTTC; CDR3 protein: CASSIRRDYGYAF
D gene: TRBD1; clone size: many; V gene: TRBV27; CDR3 length: 13; J gene: TRBJ1-1; CDR3 DNA: TGTGCCAGCAGTTTACAGGGGGTCACTGAAGCTTTCTTT; CDR3 protein: CASSLQGVTEAFF
D gene: TRBD2; clone size: few; V gene: TRBV2; CDR3 length: 13; J gene: TRBJ2-7; CDR3 DNA: TGTGCCTCCCGGGGGGGGGGGAGCTACGAGCAGTACTTC; CDR3 protein: CASRGGGSYEQYF
D gene: NA; clone size: NA; V gene: TRBV7-2; CDR3 length: 14; J gene: TRBJ2-3; CDR3 DNA: TGTGCCAGCAGCTTAGAGCGTCTGACAGATACGCAGTATTTT; CDR3 protein: CASSLERLTDTQYF
D gene: TRBD2; clone size: NA; V gene: TRBV5-1; CDR3 length: 15; J gene: TRBJ2-1; CDR3 DNA: TGCGCCAGCAGCTTGGGTATTAGCGGGACAAGGGAGCAGTTCTTC; CDR3 protein: CASSLGISGTREQFF
D gene: TRBD1; clone size: NA; V gene: TRBV10-3; CDR3 length: 15; J gene: TRBJ1-1; CDR3 DNA: TGTGCCATCAGTGACTCAGACAGGGTGGGCACTGAAGCTTTCTTT; CDR3 protein: CAISDSDRVGTEAFF
D gene: NA; clone size: once; V gene: TRBV19; CDR3 length: 13; J gene: TRBJ2-2; CDR3 DNA: TGTGCCAGTAGTATATGGGGTCCCGGGGAGCTGTTTTTT; CDR3 protein: CASSIWGPGELFF
D gene: NA; clone size: few; V gene: TRBV5-1; CDR3 length: 12; J gene: TRBJ1-2; CDR3 DNA: TGCGCCAGCAGCTTGACAAGAAATGGCTACACCTTC; CDR3 protein: CASSLTRNGYTF
D gene: NA; clone size: NA; V gene: TRBV6-2/TRBV6-3; CDR3 length: 15; J gene: TRBJ2-7; CDR3 DNA: TGTGCCAGCTATGGACCGTCATCCGCTTCCTACGAGCAGTACTTC; CDR3 protein: CASYGPSSASYEQYF
D gene: NA; clone size: NA; V gene: TRBV7-6; CDR3 length: 13; J gene: TRBJ1-1; CDR3 DNA: TGTGCCAGCAGCCCCCTGATTGGGTCTGAAGCTTTCTTT; CDR3 protein: CASSPLIGSEAFF
D gene: TRBD1; clone size: few; V gene: TRBV5-4; CDR3 length: 15; J gene: TRBJ2-1; CDR3 DNA: TGTGCCAGCAGCCGGGGACAGGGGATCGGCAATGAGCAGTTCTTC; CDR3 protein: CASSRGQGIGNEQFF
D gene: NA; clone size: NA; V gene: TRBV2; CDR3 length: 14; J gene: TRBJ1-6; CDR3 DNA: TGTGCCAGCAGTATTTTAACAGGAGTAAGTCCCCTCCACTTT; CDR3 protein: CASSILTGVSPLHF
D gene: TRBD1; clone size: NA; V gene: TRBV20-1; CDR3 length: 12; J gene: TRBJ2-5; CDR3 DNA: TGCAGTGCCCTCTCAGGGGGAGAGACCCAGTACTTC; CDR3 protein: CSALSGGETQYF
D gene: NA; clone size: few; V gene: TRBV24-1; CDR3 length: 13; J gene: TRBJ2-6; CDR3 DNA: TGTGCCACCAGGGAGTCTGGGGCCAACGTCCTGACTTTC; CDR3 protein: CATRESGANVLTF
D gene: TRBD1; clone size: NA; V gene: TRBV24-1; CDR3 length: 13; J gene: TRBJ1-2; CDR3 DNA: TGTGCCACCTGGGGACAGGATGATTATGGCTACACCTTC; CDR3 protein: CATWGQDDYGYTF
D gene: TRBD2; clone size: NA; V gene: TRBV7-8; CDR3 length: 15; J gene: TRBJ2-5; CDR3 DNA: TGTGCCAGCAGCCTAGGACGGACTAGCGGGCAGACCCAGTACTTC; CDR3 protein: CASSLGRTSGQTQYF
D gene: NA; clone size: NA; V gene: TRBV2; CDR3 length: 15; J gene: TRBJ2-7; CDR3 DNA: TGTGCCAGCGGCGTAGCTGTACTGAGCTCCTACGAGCAGTACTTC; CDR3 protein: CASGVAVLSSYEQYF
D gene: NA; clone size: NA; V gene: TRBV5-1; CDR3 length: 14; J gene: TRBJ1-1; CDR3 DNA: TGCGCCAGCAGGCCCACACTTACTAACACTGAAGCTTTCTTT; CDR3 protein: CASRPTLTNTEAFF
D gene: NA; clone size: NA; V gene: TRBV12-3/TRBV12-4; CDR3 length: 13; J gene: TRBJ1-1; CDR3 DNA: TGTGCCAGCACCATTAGCGGGAACACTGAAGCTTTCTTT; CDR3 protein: CASTISGNTEAFF
D gene: TRBD1; clone size: NA; V gene: TRBV3-1; CDR3 length: 17; J gene: TRBJ2-5; CDR3 DNA: TGTGCCAGCAGCCAAGCACAAGGGACAGGGGATGAAGAGACCCAGTACTTC; CDR3 protein: CASSQAQGTGDEETQYF
D gene: TRBD1; clone size: NA; V gene: TRBV25-1; CDR3 length: 13; J gene: TRBJ1-1; CDR3 DNA: TGTGCTAGGGCAAGACAGGGCGTCACTGAAGCTTTCTTT; CDR3 protein: CARARQGVTEAFF
D gene: NA; clone size: many; V gene: TRBV6-5; CDR3 length: 14; J gene: TRBJ1-2; CDR3 DNA: TGTGCCAGCAGTTACTCGGCCCGCAACTATGGCTACACCTTC; CDR3 protein: CASSYSARNYGYTF
D gene: TRBD1; clone size: NA; V gene: TRBV24-1; CDR3 length: 14; J gene: TRBJ1-2; CDR3 DNA: TGTGCCACCAGTGACTACAGGGGGGACTATGGCTACACCTTC; CDR3 protein: CATSDYRGDYGYTF
D gene: TRBD1; clone size: many; V gene: TRBV12-3/TRBV12-4; CDR3 length: 13; J gene: TRBJ1-2; CDR3 DNA: TGTGCCACCAGTACAGGGGGCGGCTATGGCTACACCTTC; CDR3 protein: CATSTGGGYGYTF
D gene: TRBD1; clone size: NA; V gene: TRBV2; CDR3 length: 13; J gene: TRBJ1-1; CDR3 DNA: TGTGCCAGCAGTGGGACAGGGTGGTGGGGAGCTTTCTTT; CDR3 protein: CASSGTGWWGAFF
D gene: NA; clone size: NA; V gene: TRBV2; CDR3 length: 15; J gene: TRBJ1-2; CDR3 DNA: TGTGCCAGCAGTGAATATGGCAGGGCCAACTATGGCTACACCTTC; CDR3 protein: CASSEYGRANYGYTF
D gene: TRBD1; clone size: few; V gene: TRBV7-8; CDR3 length: 17; J gene: TRBJ2-3; CDR3 DNA: TGTGCCAGCAGCTTAAGGAATCGGGACAGGCCGGGAGATACGCAGTATTTT; CDR3 protein: CASSLRNRDRPGDTQYF
D gene: TRBD1; clone size: once; V gene: TRBV9; CDR3 length: 16; J gene: TRBJ1-2; CDR3 DNA: TGTGCCAGCAGCGTCACGGGACAGGGCTCGGGGTATGGCTACACCTTC; CDR3 protein: CASSVTGQGSGYGYTF
D gene: TRBD1; clone size: once; V gene: TRBV20-1; CDR3 length: 15; J gene: TRBJ2-5; CDR3 DNA: TGCAGTGCTAGGACAGGGGGCAGGAGCAATCAGCCCCAGTACTTC; CDR3 protein: CSARTGGRSNQPQYF
D gene: TRBD2; clone size: NA; V gene: TRBV7-9; CDR3 length: 15; J gene: TRBJ2-7; CDR3 DNA: TGTGCCAGCAGCTTAGTAGCGGGAGGGATGTACGAGCAGTACTTC; CDR3 protein: CASSLVAGGMYEQYF
D gene: TRBD2; clone size: many; V gene: TRBV6-1; CDR3 length: 17; J gene: TRBJ2-5; CDR3 DNA: TGTGCCAGCAGTGAAGAAGGTAGCGGGGGTGTTTTGGAGACCCAGTACTTC; CDR3 protein: CASSEEGSGGVLETQYF
D gene: TRBD2; clone size: many; V gene: TRBV5-1; CDR3 length: 15; J gene: TRBJ2-1; CDR3 DNA: TGCGCCAGCATCGAACTAGCGGGGGGACTCAATGAGCAGTTCTTC; CDR3 protein: CASIELAGGLNEQFF
D gene: NA; clone size: NA; V gene: TRBV7-9; CDR3 length: 11; J gene: TRBJ1-4; CDR3 DNA: TGTGCCAGCAGCGCGCAGGGAAAACTGTTTTTT; CDR3 protein: CASSAQGKLFF
D gene: TRBD2; clone size: many; V gene: TRBV5-1; CDR3 length: 17; J gene: TRBJ2-7; CDR3 DNA: TGCGCCAGCAGCTTGGACCCGCGAGCGGGAGGTGAAGGCGAGCAGTACTTC; CDR3 protein: CASSLDPRAGGEGEQYF